These 32 T cell receptor beta chains originate from one sample sequenced in a study of T-cell reconstitution after alpha-beta-depleted transplantation in children. During its preparation, the TCRbeta library received unique molecular identifiers. TCRdb analysed the PCR reads with MiXCR anew, one entry per CDR3 protein. The sample carries 200,000 to 250,000 distinct CDR3 sequences, 12% recorded once. The specimen comprised PBMCs from the stem cell graft donor, sampled from the stem cell graft. The receptors were sampled from a human donor who donated a stem cell graft to a child with acute lymphoblastic leukemia.

In its sample, this clonotype was seen many times. This sequence joins TRBV18 and TRBJ2-3; D remains ambiguous. V shed 3 bases and J shed 0 bases, with 16 bases lying between them. CDR3 length: 17 residues. Germline V lookup: CDR1 KGHSH, CDR2 LQKENI. For the CDR3, the DNA is TGTGCCAGCTCACCGACCCCTCGCCGGCTGAGCACAGATACGCAGTATTTT. Translated, it gives CASSPTPRRLSTDTQYF.

There are many counts of this clonotype. V is TRBV19 and J is TRBJ2-1, with D uncertain. Deletions cut 0 bases from V and 0 bases from J, with 15 bases between. The length of the CDR3 is 18 residues. Per germline, CDR1 LNHDA and CDR2 SQIVND (reference sequence). Here the CDR3 reads CASSIDGPQYFSYNEQFF. CDR3 nucleotides: TGTGCCAGTAGTATAGATGGGCCCCAGTACTTCTCCTACAATGAGCAGTTCTTC.

Many counts were recorded for this clonotype. The chain carries TRBV29-1 and TRBJ2-7; 7 bases are a match to TRBD2. V gave up 2 bases and J gave up 6 bases; unmatched junction bases: 1. The CDR3 runs 11 residues. Germline assignment: CDR1 SQVTM and CDR2 ANQGSEA. The CDR3 here is CSVEKRGEQYF. In DNA, the CDR3 is TGCAGCGTTGAAAAGCGGGGCGAGCAGTACTTC.

The J gene is TRBJ2-2, the V gene TRBV7-9, with D uncertain. The germline V gene has CDR1 SEHNR and CDR2 FQNEAQ (reference sequence). This CDR3 contains 14 residues. V dropped 0 bases and J dropped 8 bases, with 10 bases sitting between them. CDR3 sequence (DNA): TGTGCCAGCAGCTTAGCCGCCGTAGAAGGGGAGCTGTTTTTT. Translating it yields CASSLAAVEGELFF.

The chain recombines TRBV30 with TRBJ1-4, with 7 bases that match TRBD1. The CDR3 contains 14 residues. The V segment lost 5 bases and the J segment 2 bases; nucleotides outside the gene matches: 5. Germline-derived CDR1 and CDR2 are GTSNPN and SVGIG (reference sequence). CDR3 in amino acids: CAWARDSTNEKLFF. CDR3 nucleotides: TGTGCCTGGGCCCGGGACAGTACTAATGAAAAACTGTTTTTT.

This clonotype was counted many times. This chain connects TRBV20-1 to TRBJ2-2, with 12 bases that match TRBD2. V shed 6 bases, J shed 9 bases, and the junction held 20 bases outside the gene matches. This CDR3 comprises 18 residues. Germline V gene lookup returns CDR1 DFQATT and CDR2 SNEGSKA (reference sequence). The CDR3 here is CSARTASGGAEGHRELFF. As DNA, the CDR3 is TGCAGTGCCCGGACCGCTAGCGGGGGGGCCGAGGGACACCGGGAGCTGTTTTTT.

In this sample, this clonotype turned up many times. CDR3 coding DNA: TGCAGTGCTTCACAGGGGGCCGCAGTCGTCGAGCAGTTCTTC. Protein sequence: CSASQGAAVVEQFF. This chain connects TRBV20-1 to TRBJ2-1; 9 bases are a match to TRBD1. The germline V gene encodes CDR1 DFQATT and CDR2 SNEGSKA (reference sequence). The CDR3 sequence is 14 residues long. Trimming cost V 5 bases and J 10 bases; bases outside gene matches: 12.

The table lists this clonotype with many counts. This chain uses TRBV12-5 with TRBJ2-2; tentative D call: TRBD2 (5 bases). CDR3 length: 15 amino acids. Trimming took off 1 base at V and 1 base at J, with 7 bases between the two ends. Germline V lookup: CDR1 LGHNT, CDR2 FRNRAP. CDR3 residues: CASGLDAGNTGELFF. Written as DNA, the CDR3 is TGTGCTAGTGGTTTGGACGCGGGGAACACCGGGGAGCTGTTTTTT.

The chain joins TRBV5-1 to TRBJ1-2; no firm D call. The germline V gene has CDR1 SGHRS and CDR2 YFSETQ. V was trimmed by 3 bases and J by 8 bases, leaving 14 bases between them. The CDR3 runs to 13 residues. The CDR3 here is CASSYVTMEGYTF. The CDR3 nucleotides read TGCGCCAGCAGCTACGTGACGATGGAAGGCTACACCTTC. Complete variable domain (other parts from reference TRBV5-1 and TRBJ1-2): KAGVTQTPRYLIKTRGQQVTLSCSPISGHRSVSWYQQTPGQGLQFLFEYFSETQRNKGNFPGRFSGRQFSNSRSEMNVSTLELGDSALYLCASSYVTMEGYTFGSGTRLTVV.

There are many counts of this clonotype. This chain links TRBV10-3 with TRBJ1-5; 7 bases align to TRBD1. The CDR3 runs 15 residues. Germline V gene sequence: CDR1 ENHRY, CDR2 SYGVKD. After removal of 3 bases from V and 5 bases from J, the junction contained 7 bases not matched to a gene. This CDR3 reads CAISDEGRGYQPQHF. CDR3 nucleotide sequence: TGTGCCATCAGTGACGAGGGCAGGGGGTATCAGCCCCAGCATTTT.

The chain uses TRBV13 and TRBJ1-1; D is uncertain. The CDR3 loop spans 12 amino acids. Trimming took 8 bases from V and 4 from J, leaving 11 bases between them. Germline lookup yields CDR1 PRHDT and CDR2 FYEKMQ (reference sequence). CDR3 nucleotide sequence: TGTGCCAGCCGGCCCTGGCCCACTGAAGCTTTCTTT. It is translated as CASRPWPTEAFF. The full variable domain, completed using reference TRBV13 and TRBJ1-1, is AAGVIQSPRHLIKEKRETATLKCYPIPRHDTVYWYQQGPGQDPQFLISFYEKMQSDKGSIPDRFSAQQFSDYHSELNMSSLELGDSALYFCASRPWPTEAFFGQGTRLTVV.

This clonotype showed up just a few times. The chain links TRBV20-1 to TRBJ1-2, with TRBD1 matching 7 bases. Germline loops: CDR1 DFQATT, CDR2 SNEGSKA (reference sequence). This CDR3 is 14 amino acids long. The V and J ends lost 2 bases and 3 bases, in that order; junction bases with no gene match: 6. CDR3 in amino acids: CSARNPTGDYGYTF. The CDR3 DNA is TGCAGTGCTAGAAACCCTACAGGGGACTATGGCTACACCTTC.

The chain combines TRBV5-4 with TRBJ1-5; D ambiguous. Germline V gene sequence: CDR1 SGHNT, CDR2 YYREEE (reference sequence). The CDR3 loop spans 16 amino acids. Trimming left V 4 bases short and J 7 bases short, with 21 bases between. DNA for the CDR3: TGTGCCAGCAGCCCCGGGCTCGGCTGCCGCGGGCAGCCCCAGCATTTT. Translation: CASSPGLGCRGQPQHF.

The sample holds many counts of this clonotype. This chain uses TRBV4-2 with TRBJ2-7, with 8 bases that match TRBD2. The CDR3 consists of 15 residues. The V gene end was trimmed by 1 base and the J gene end by 6 bases; junction bases not matched to a gene: 8. Germline V lookup: CDR1 LGHNA, CDR2 YNFKEQ. This CDR3 reads CASSQVAGSGREQYF. The CDR3 coding sequence is TGTGCCAGCAGCCAAGTAGCGGGATCCGGTCGCGAGCAGTACTTC.

The chain uses TRBV7-8 and TRBJ1-4, with D possibly being TRBD1 (5 bases). The germline gives CDR1 SGHVS, CDR2 FQNEAQ. V dropped 5 bases and J dropped 5 bases, with 12 bases sitting between them. This CDR3 has 14 residues. The DNA for the CDR3 is TGTGCCAGCAGCCGCCGGGACGGGAATGAAAAACTGTTTTTT. Its translation: CASSRRDGNEKLFF.

As regards this clonotype: A much larger clone is a single base away; this may be a read error. The V call is TRBV6-5, the J call TRBJ2-7; TRBD1 matches at 7 bases. This CDR3 comprises 14 residues. Germline-derived CDR1 and CDR2 are MNHEY and SVGAGI. J was trimmed by 8 bases and V by 0 bases; bases with no gene match: 7. CDR3 DNA sequence: TGTGCCAGCAGTTACTCGAACAGGGGATACAAGCAGTACTTC. Translating it yields CASSYSNRGYKQYF.

Ten or more counts support this clonotype. The CDR3 is CASSPGRYQDNEQFF. The CDR3 DNA is TGTGCCAGCAGCCCTGGTCGCTACCAAGACAATGAGCAGTTCTTC. The chain is built from TRBV12-3 or TRBV12-4 and TRBJ2-1; unclear D gene. The CDR3 sequence is 15 residues long. V was trimmed by 6 bases and J by 5 bases, leaving 17 bases between them.

The table lists this clonotype with many counts. This sequence joins TRBV4-3 and TRBJ1-3; 7 bases match TRBD1. After removal of 2 bases from V and 1 base from J, the junction contained 11 bases not matched to a gene. Germline V gives CDR1 LGHNA, CDR2 YSLEER. This CDR3 contains 18 residues. CDR3 coding DNA: TGCGCCAGCAGCCAAAATCGAAACCCGACAGGGTCTGGAAACACCATATATTTT. Translating gives CASSQNRNPTGSGNTIYF.

This clonotype came up many times. The chain employs TRBV11-1 and TRBJ1-6, with TRBD1 matching 9 bases. V trimming: 4 bases; J trimming: 5 bases; junction bases outside the gene matches: 12. Germline V gene lookup returns CDR1 SGHAT and CDR2 FQDESV (reference sequence). This CDR3 region has 18 residues. CDR3: CASSSQWTGANHNSPLHF. The CDR3, as DNA: TGTGCCAGCAGCTCCCAATGGACAGGGGCGAATCATAATTCACCCCTCCACTTT.

Written as DNA, the CDR3 is TGTGCCAGCCCCCAGAACACACAGGGGGCCGGGGAGCTGTTTTTT. It translates to CASPQNTQGAGELFF. This rearrangement joins TRBV7-9 to TRBJ2-2; 8 nucleotides match TRBD1. CDR1 is SEHNR and CDR2 is FQNEAQ in the germline V gene (reference sequence). V dropped 8 bases and J dropped 6; count of bases not matched to a gene: 11. The CDR3 covers 15 residues.

This clonotype was seen at least ten times. The J gene is TRBJ2-1, the V gene TRBV19, with D possibly being TRBD2 (7 bases). Germline V gene lookup returns CDR1 LNHDA and CDR2 SQIVND (reference sequence). V was trimmed by 6 bases and J by 9 bases, leaving 21 bases between them. The length of the CDR3 is 15 residues. The CDR3 reads CASSPGLGGVGEQFF. CDR3 DNA sequence: TGTGCCAGTAGCCCTGGACTAGGGGGGGTCGGTGAGCAGTTCTTC.

This clonotype has at least ten counts. This chain connects TRBV12-3 or TRBV12-4 to TRBJ2-7; D remains unclear. This CDR3 has 14 residues. The V and J ends lost 4 bases and 2 bases respectively, with 12 bases between them. The CDR3 spells CASSSTAVPYEQYF. CDR3 sequence (DNA): TGTGCCAGCAGTTCTACGGCAGTCCCCTACGAGCAGTACTTC.

The genes are TRBV20-1 and TRBJ2-1; D not resolved. Trimming shortened V by 0 bases and J by 10 bases, and 10 bases separated the two germline ends. Germline V gene sequence: CDR1 DFQATT, CDR2 SNEGSKA (reference sequence). CDR3 length: 12 residues. CDR3 region: CSARDDHPEQFF. DNA for the CDR3: TGCAGTGCTAGAGATGATCACCCAGAGCAGTTCTTC.

This clonotype was recorded at least ten times. This rearrangement joins TRBV19 to TRBJ2-1, with 9 bases matching TRBD1. The CDR3 loop spans 16 amino acids. Germline V gene sequence: CDR1 LNHDA, CDR2 SQIVND (reference sequence). The V segment lost 5 bases and the J segment 8 bases; nucleotides outside the gene matches: 13. The CDR3 loop reads CASSSRDRALWDEQFF. Written as DNA, the CDR3 is TGTGCCAGTAGTTCTAGGGACAGGGCTCTATGGGATGAGCAGTTCTTC.

The chain recombines TRBV7-9 with TRBJ1-4, with D possibly TRBD1 on 5 matching bases. V lost 6 bases and J lost 4, with 9 bases in between. This CDR3 contains 13 residues. Germline assignment: CDR1 SEHNR and CDR2 FQNEAQ (reference sequence). In DNA form, the CDR3 reads TGTGCCAGCAGGACAGCTGTTAATGAAAAACTGTTTTTT. This codes for CASRTAVNEKLFF.

This clonotype showed up many times. V usage is TRBV15 and J usage is TRBJ1-3, with D possibly being TRBD1 (5 bases). The CDR3 consists of 15 residues. From germline, CDR1 is LNHNV and CDR2 YYDKDF (reference sequence). Between the trimmed V and J ends, which lost 5 bases and 8 bases, there was a span of 19 bases. The CDR3 sequence: CATSWKARAVDTIYF. CDR3 DNA sequence: TGTGCCACCAGCTGGAAGGCCAGGGCGGTGGACACCATATATTTT.

This clonotype was found many times. V is TRBV14 and J is TRBJ2-3; perhaps TRBD1 as D (6 bases). The V gene lost 1 base and the J gene lost 9 bases, with 11 bases spanning the gap. Germline loops: CDR1 SGHDN, CDR2 FVKESK. The CDR3 has 13 residues. CDR3 nucleotide sequence: TGTGCCAGCAGCCAAGCCCCCGGGACAACGCAGTATTTT. The encoded protein is CASSQAPGTTQYF.

This clonotype was observed at least ten times. The gene calls are TRBV20-1 and TRBJ2-3; D may match TRBD1 or TRBD2 (6 bases each). The CDR3 is made up of 15 amino acids. Per germline, CDR1 DFQATT and CDR2 SNEGSKA (reference sequence). Trimming stripped 2 bases from V and 2 bases from J, with 14 bases between. The CDR3 nucleotides are TGCAGTGCTAGATCCGCGGGGACATCCACAGATACGCAGTATTTT. It encodes CSARSAGTSTDTQYF.

This clonotype occurred many times. CDR3 amino acids: CASSLGQGRDQPQHF. In DNA form, the CDR3 reads TGTGCCAGCAGCTTGGGGCAGGGGAGGGATCAGCCCCAGCATTTT. V gene TRBV5-5 combines with J gene TRBJ1-5, with D maybe TRBD1 (6 bases). V lost 0 bases to trimming and J lost 5 bases, with 12 bases between them. The CDR3 is made up of 15 amino acids. Germline V gene data show CDR1 as SGHKS and CDR2 as YYEKEE (reference sequence).

This clonotype showed up many times. The chain combines TRBV20-1 with TRBJ2-7; 12 bases align to TRBD2. J lost 5 bases, V lost 4 bases, and 6 bases had no gene match. Germline CDR1 and CDR2: DFQATT and SNEGSKA (reference sequence). CDR3 size: 14 residues. Written as DNA, the CDR3 is TGCAGTGCTACTAGCGGGAGGGAAGTTAACGAGCAGTACTTC. It specifies CSATSGREVNEQYF.

This clonotype was observed a handful of times. The DNA of the CDR3 is TGTGCCAGCAGTGAAGCGCTGACACATGAAGCTTTCTTT. It translates to CASSEALTHEAFF. The V call is TRBV2, the J call TRBJ1-1; D gene ambiguous. Trimming removed 0 bases from V and 7 bases from J, with 9 bases in between. Germline V gene data show CDR1 as SNHLY and CDR2 as FYNNEI. The CDR3 covers 13 residues.

Ten or more counts support this clonotype. CDR3 region: CAGPGLAGGRGYNEQFF. The DNA of the CDR3 is TGTGCCGGCCCGGGACTAGCGGGAGGGCGAGGCTACAATGAGCAGTTCTTC. The V gene is TRBV6-2 or TRBV6-3, the J gene TRBJ2-1; 16 nucleotides match TRBD2. The V segment lost 11 bases and the J segment 3 bases; nucleotides outside the gene matches: 10. CDR3 length equals 17 residues. Germline CDR1 is MNHEY and CDR2 is SVGEGT.